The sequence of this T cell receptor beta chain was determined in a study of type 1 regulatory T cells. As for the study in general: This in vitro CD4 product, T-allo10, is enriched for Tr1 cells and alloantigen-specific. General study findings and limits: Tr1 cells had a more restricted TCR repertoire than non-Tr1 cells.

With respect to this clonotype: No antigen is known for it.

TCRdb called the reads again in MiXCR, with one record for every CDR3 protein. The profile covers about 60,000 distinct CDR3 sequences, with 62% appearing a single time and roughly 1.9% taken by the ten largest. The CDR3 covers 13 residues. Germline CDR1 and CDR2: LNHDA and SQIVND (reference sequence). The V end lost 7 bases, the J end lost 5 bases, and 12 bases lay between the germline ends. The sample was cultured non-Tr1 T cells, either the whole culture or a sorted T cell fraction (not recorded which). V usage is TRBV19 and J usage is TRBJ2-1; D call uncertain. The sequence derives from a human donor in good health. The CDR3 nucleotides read TGTGCCAGTACCTACGGGCAGCACAATGAGCAGTTCTTC. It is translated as CASTYGQHNEQFF.